What follows are 25 T cell receptor beta chains derived from one specimen sequenced in a study of PD-L1 blockade in urothelial cancer. Produced via immunoSEQ multiplex PCR; TCRdb's table is partial and in-frame only. The repertoire includes some 25,000 clones, more than 70% of them detected once, and 9.6% sits in the top ten. The sequencing here drew on PBMCs, taken around atezolizumab (anti-PD-L1) treatment. The source of these receptors is a man between 65 and 79 years old with urothelial cancer.

The chain uses TRBV29-1 and TRBJ2-5, with D possibly matching TRBD1 (6 bases). The CDR3 has 12 amino acids. Germline V lookup: CDR1 SQVTM, CDR2 ANQGSEA. Trimming shortened V by 6 bases and J by 3 bases, and 11 bases separated the two germline ends. The CDR3 protein is CSVGRGEETQYF. CDR3 sequence (DNA): TGCAGCGTAGGCAGGGGTGAAGAGACCCAGTACTTC.

The chain uses TRBV15 and TRBJ2-5; 8 nucleotides match TRBD2. Germline-derived CDR1 and CDR2 are LNHNV and YYDKDF (reference sequence). The CDR3 runs to 16 residues. The J segment lost 3 bases and the V segment lost 4 bases, leaving 10 bases of the junction unmatched. The CDR3 nucleotides read TGTGCCACCAGCAAAAACGGTGTTAGCGGGAAAGAGACCCAGTACTTC. Amino acid sequence: CATSKNGVSGKETQYF. Full variable domain (outside the CDR3, taken from reference TRBV15 and TRBJ2-5): DAMVIQNPRYQVTQFGKPVTLSCSQTLNHNVMYWYQQKSSQAPKLLFHYYDKDFNNEADTPDNFQSRRPNTSFCFLDIRSPGLGDTAMYLCATSKNGVSGKETQYFGPGTRLLVL.

The gene calls are TRBV25-1 and TRBJ2-3; 7 nucleotides agree with TRBD2. CDR1 and CDR2 (germline): MGHDK, SYGVNS. There are 15 residues in the CDR3. The ends lost 0 bases at V and 6 bases at J; junction bases unmatched: 6. The CDR3: CASSEYNLAADTQYF. The CDR3 DNA sequence: TGTGCCAGCAGTGAATATAACCTAGCGGCCGATACGCAGTATTTT.

The chain uses TRBV21-1 and TRBJ1-1; the table's D call of TRBD1 was not tested on the DNA. TRBV21-1 represents a pseudogene. The CDR3 has 16 amino acids. The CDR3 loop is CASSKALDRENTEAFF. For the CDR3, the DNA is TGTGCCAGCAGCAAAGCGCTGGACAGGGAGAACACTGAAGCTTTCTTT.

This chain links TRBV6-5 with TRBJ2-2; 7 positions match TRBD2. The CDR3 totals 15 residues. The germline gives CDR1 MNHEY, CDR2 SVGAGI. The V segment lost 2 bases and the J segment 1 base; nucleotides outside the gene matches: 1. CDR3 protein: CASSYGGRNTGELFF. Here the CDR3 DNA reads TGTGCCAGCAGTTACGGCGGGAGGAACACCGGGGAGCTGTTTTTT.

V usage is TRBV11-2 and J usage is TRBJ2-5; D unresolved. The germline gives CDR1 SGHAT, CDR2 FQNNGV. V was cut by 1 base and J by 5 bases, with 8 bases left in between. CDR3 length: 13 amino acids. The CDR3 nucleotides read TGTGCCAGCAGCTTAGGGTACGAGGAGACCCAGTACTTC. This gives the protein CASSLGYEETQYF.

This chain uses TRBV14 with TRBJ2-1; 8 bases are a match to TRBD1. CDR3 length: 18 residues. CDR1 and CDR2 (germline): SGHDN, FVKESK. The V gene end was trimmed by 1 base and the J gene end by 0 bases; junction bases not matched to a gene: 8. The CDR3 DNA follows: TGTGCCAGCAGCCAAGGCGCAGGACAGGGAGGCTCCTACAATGAGCAGTTCTTC. It encodes CASSQGAGQGGSYNEQFF. Full variable domain (outside the CDR3, taken from reference TRBV14 and TRBJ2-1): EAGVTQFPSHSVIEKGQTVTLRCDPISGHDNLYWYRRVMGKEIKFLLHFVKESKQDESGMPNNRFLAERTGGTYSTLKVQPAELEDSGVYFCASSQGAGQGGSYNEQFFGPGTRLTVL.

This CDR3 is CASSQEDLSAGTIYEQYF. The CDR3 region has the DNA TGTGCCAGCAGCCAAGAAGATCTATCAGCGGGAACGATCTACGAGCAGTACTTC. This chain uses TRBV4-2 with TRBJ2-7, with TRBD2 identical over 7 bases. This CDR3 comprises 18 residues. Germline V gene data show CDR1 as LGHNA and CDR2 as YNFKEQ. Unmatched junction bases numbered 14, after V lost 0 bases and J lost 3 bases.

This clone was seen a handful of times. The rearrangement uses TRBV6-5 and TRBJ1-1; D gene unclear. This CDR3 has 14 residues. The V and J ends lost 4 bases and 1 base respectively, with 10 bases between them. Germline CDR1 reads MNHEY; CDR2 reads SVGAGI. In DNA form, the CDR3 reads TGTGCCAGCAGTTTACTGCTGTCGAACACTGAAGCTTTCTTT. Encoded protein: CASSLLLSNTEAFF.

The genes are TRBV6-6 and TRBJ1-1, with TRBD1 matching over 7 bases. The V gene's germline CDR1 is MNHNY and CDR2 SVGAGI (reference sequence). V lost 2 bases to trimming and J lost 5 bases; unmatched junction nucleotides: 2. The CDR3 covers 13 residues. The CDR3 DNA is TGTGCCAGCAGTTACATGACAGGGACTGAAGCTTTCTTT. Amino acids: CASSYMTGTEAFF.

This chain connects TRBV5-5 to TRBJ1-1; no reliable D call. Germline CDR1 is SGHKS and CDR2 is YYEKEE (reference sequence). V was pared by 2 bases and J by 1 base, with 15 bases between. This CDR3 contains 16 residues. CDR3 protein: CASSFTPPPGNTEAFF. The CDR3 nucleotides are TGTGCCAGCAGCTTCACACCACCTCCAGGGAACACTGAAGCTTTCTTT.

V usage is TRBV9 and J usage is TRBJ2-3; TRBD1 matches 8 bases. The V and J ends lost 4 bases and 5 bases, in that order; junction bases with no gene match: 9. The CDR3 has 15 amino acids. Germline V lookup: CDR1 SGDLS, CDR2 YYNGEE. CDR3 nucleotide sequence: TGTGCCAGCAGCCCTACAGGGGGGCGGGTAGATACGCAGTATTTT. This codes for CASSPTGGRVDTQYF.

In this sample, this clone turned up a few times. The rearrangement uses TRBV4-2 and TRBJ1-1, with D perhaps TRBD1 (5 bases). Trimming removed 1 base at V and 5 bases at J, with 11 bases between. Germline loops: CDR1 LGHNA, CDR2 YNFKEQ. The CDR3 is 14 amino acids. This chain's CDR3 is CASSQGEGPTEAFF. The CDR3 nucleotides are TGTGCCAGCAGCCAAGGGGAGGGGCCAACTGAAGCTTTCTTT.

The chain recombines TRBV21-1 with TRBJ1-3. TRBV21-1 constitutes a pseudogene. This CDR3 region has 15 residues. The CDR3 nucleotides read TGTGCCAGCACCCAAAGGGGACTTTTGGGAAACACCATATATTTT. Translated: CASTQRGLLGNTIYF.

V and J are TRBV4-1 and TRBJ2-1, with D maybe TRBD2 (5 bases). The CDR3 is 15 amino acids. V was pared by 3 bases and J by 0 bases, with 9 bases between. CDR1 MGHRA and CDR2 YSYEKL come from the germline V gene. This chain's CDR3 is CASSHAGSSYNEQFF. The CDR3 nucleotides are TGCGCCAGCAGCCACGCGGGTAGCTCCTACAATGAGCAGTTCTTC.

The chain recombines TRBV7-8 with TRBJ2-2, with D possibly matching TRBD1 (6 bases). CDR1 and CDR2 (germline): SGHVS, FQNEAQ. Between the trimmed V and J ends, which lost 2 bases and 7 bases, there was a span of 11 bases. The CDR3 is 14 amino acids. DNA for the CDR3: TGTGCCAGCAGCTTAAACAGGGCTGGCGGGGAGCTGTTTTTT. Translated, it gives CASSLNRAGGELFF. The variable domain in full, completed from reference TRBV7-8 and TRBJ2-2, reads GAGVSQSPRYKVAKRGQDVALRCDPISGHVSLFWYQQALGQGPEFLTYFQNEAQLDKSGLPSDRFFAERPEGSVSTLKIQRTQQEDSAVYLCASSLNRAGGELFFGEGSRLTVL.

J is TRBJ1-2 and V is TRBV28; 7 bases align to TRBD1. The J segment lost 8 bases and the V segment lost 6 bases, leaving 6 bases of the junction unmatched. CDR3 size: 12 residues. Per germline, CDR1 MDHEN and CDR2 SYDVKM. CDR3 nucleotide sequence: TGTGCCAGCAGCGACCGGGACAGCGGCTACACCTTC. Translating gives CASSDRDSGYTF.

The chain carries TRBV2 and TRBJ2-7; TRBD2 agrees at 7 bases. This CDR3 comprises 15 residues. V lost 6 bases to trimming and J lost 0 bases; unmatched junction nucleotides: 8. Germline-derived CDR1 and CDR2 are SNHLY and FYNNEI. CDR3: CASRTLALSSYEQYF. The CDR3 DNA reads TGTGCCAGCAGGACACTAGCGCTCAGCTCCTACGAGCAGTACTTC.

The chain recombines TRBV11-2 with TRBJ2-1; D is perhaps TRBD2 (6 bases). V was cut by 5 bases and J by 8 bases, with 22 bases left in between. This CDR3 spans 16 amino acids. Germline lookup yields CDR1 SGHAT and CDR2 FQNNGV. Here the CDR3 DNA reads TGTGCCAGCAGCGGATCCGGGACTTCGGGGCCAGATGAGCAGTTCTTC. The encoded protein is CASSGSGTSGPDEQFF.

The rearrangement links TRBV7-9 to TRBJ2-1; TRBD2 agrees at 12 bases. The germline V gene has CDR1 SEHNR and CDR2 FQNEAQ (reference sequence). V dropped 3 bases and J dropped 6; count of bases not matched to a gene: 0. There are 14 residues in the CDR3. The CDR3 DNA sequence: TGTGCCAGCAGCTTGACTAGCGGGAGCAATGAGCAGTTCTTC. Encoded protein: CASSLTSGSNEQFF. The entire variable domain, with the rest obtained from reference TRBV7-9 and TRBJ2-1, is as follows: DTGVSQNPRHKITKRGQNVTFRCDPISEHNRLYWYRQTLGQGPEFLTYFQNEAQLEKSRLLSDRFSAERPKGSFSTLEIQRTEQGDSAMYLCASSLTSGSNEQFFGPGTRLTVL.

The rearrangement links TRBV27 to TRBJ2-5; 7 bases are shared with TRBD1. Trimming took 2 bases from V and 4 from J; bases not matched to a gene: 7. Germline V gene data show CDR1 as MNHEY and CDR2 as SMNVEV (reference sequence). The CDR3 is 15 amino acids. Here the CDR3 reads CASSLSQGVGETQYF. The CDR3 coding sequence is TGTGCCAGCAGTTTAAGTCAGGGGGTCGGAGAGACCCAGTACTTC.

The V call is TRBV15, the J call TRBJ1-4; maybe TRBD1 (6 bases). Germline assignment: CDR1 LNHNV and CDR2 YYDKDF (reference sequence). The V end lost 0 bases, the J end lost 0 bases, and 8 bases lay between the germline ends. The CDR3 totals 16 residues. CDR3 DNA sequence: TGTGCCACCAGCAGAGAAGGGGGTGCAACTAATGAAAAACTGTTTTTT. Encoded protein: CATSREGGATNEKLFF.

This chain connects TRBV28 to TRBJ2-2; the match to TRBD2 covers 12 bases. V lost 8 bases, J lost 2 bases, and 24 bases stayed unmatched. Germline V gene sequence: CDR1 MDHEN, CDR2 SYDVKM. The CDR3 is 22 residues long. The DNA for the CDR3 is TGTGCCAGCCGGAAGAACAGGGCCATACTAGCGGGAGGCCCCCATAACACCGGGGAGCTGTTTTTT. This codes for CASRKNRAILAGGPHNTGELFF.

This sequence joins TRBV28 and TRBJ1-4, with D possibly matching TRBD1 (6 bases). Between the trimmed V and J ends, which lost 6 bases and 6 bases, there was a span of 14 bases. This CDR3 has 14 amino acids. Germline V lookup: CDR1 MDHEN, CDR2 SYDVKM. The CDR3, as DNA: TGTGCCAGCAGGATACAGGGTGGTGATGAAAAACTGTTTTTT. This gives the protein CASRIQGGDEKLFF.

The rearrangement joins TRBV25-1 to TRBJ1-1, with D perhaps matching TRBD1 (5 bases). CDR1 MGHDK and CDR2 SYGVNS come from the germline V gene. Trimming took off 4 bases at V and 5 bases at J, with 14 bases between the two ends. The CDR3 runs to 14 residues. The CDR3 nucleotides read TGTGCCAGCAGTGCAATGGGGGGGGGAACTGAAGCTTTCTTT. It is translated as CASSAMGGGTEAFF.